One and the same sample provided the 30 T cell receptor beta chains below, sequenced in a study of beta chain features in type 1 diabetes (dated by TCRdb to 2017 to 2018). On the study overall, not on this receptor specifically: A moderate but significant shortening of TCRB CDR3 length was observed in type 1 diabetes patients in all four CD4+ subsets.

These TCRs' antigens remain unknown. Libraries were prepared through the immunoSEQ multiplex PCR assay. The High Capacity cDNA Reverse Transcription Kit was used to reverse transcribe all of the isolated RNA, meaning that expressed TCRB transcripts were what got sequenced. This is the immuneACCESS table as TCRdb keeps it, with only in-frame sequences that have V and J called. A part of the clones is gone; compared with another copy, unresolved V genes explain less than half, and the rest is unexplained. The sample yields 250,000 to 300,000 clones; around 25% were counted once. Around 0.013% of the sample goes to the ten largest clones. Sequenced: naive CD4+ T cells from blood. The intended sense of this specimen's cell subset or site label: true naive CD4+ T cells. Receptors originate from a woman aged 25 to 39 with type 1 diabetes.

This chain joins TRBV7-9 and TRBJ2-2, with TRBD1 matching over 9 bases. Germline values: CDR1 SEHNR, CDR2 FQNEAQ (reference sequence). This CDR3 contains 18 residues. V trimming: 5 bases; J trimming: 4 bases; junction bases outside the gene matches: 14. The CDR3 here is CASSRPGTGRRVTGELFF. The CDR3 DNA follows: TGTGCCAGCAGCCGTCCCGGGACAGGGCGTCGGGTCACCGGGGAGCTGTTTTTT.

V and J are TRBV9 and TRBJ1-4, with 7 bases lining up with TRBD1. V lost 3 bases to trimming and J lost 7 bases; unmatched junction nucleotides: 0. The CDR3 runs 12 residues. Germline lookup yields CDR1 SGDLS and CDR2 YYNGEE. CDR3 amino acids: CASSGTGEKLFF. CDR3 in DNA: TGTGCCAGCAGCGGGACAGGTGAAAAACTGTTTTTT.

The chain employs TRBV5-4 and TRBJ2-4; the D gene is possibly TRBD2 (6 bases). This CDR3 contains 17 residues. Trimming took off 5 bases at V and 2 bases at J, with 20 bases between the two ends. Germline V lookup: CDR1 SGHNT, CDR2 YYREEE (reference sequence). In DNA form, the CDR3 reads TGTGCCAGCAGTCCTGGGACCGACGGGGGAACCAAAAACATTCAGTACTTC. Amino acids: CASSPGTDGGTKNIQYF.

The chain combines TRBV21-1 with TRBJ1-2. TRBV21-1 is listed as a pseudogene. The CDR3 consists of 10 residues. CDR3 sequence: CASSSGGYTF. For the CDR3, the DNA is TGTGCCAGCAGCAGCGGTGGCTACACCTTC.

This chain uses TRBV28 with TRBJ2-6; D is unresolved. Per the germline V gene, CDR1 is MDHEN and CDR2 is SYDVKM. The CDR3 runs to 15 residues. V lost 6 bases and J lost 2, with 11 bases in between. CDR3 sequence: CASSSASPGANVLTF. Here the CDR3 DNA reads TGTGCCAGCAGCTCCGCCAGTCCTGGGGCCAACGTCCTGACTTTC. The full variable domain, with the rest looked up from reference TRBV28 and TRBJ2-6, is DVKVTQSSRYLVKRTGEKVFLECVQDMDHENMFWYRQDPGLGLRLIYFSYDVKMKEKGDIPEGYSVSREKKERFSLILESASTNQTSMYLCASSSASPGANVLTFGAGSRLTVL.

The rearrangement uses TRBV28 and TRBJ2-3; 15 positions agree with TRBD2. J lost 4 bases, V lost 7 bases, and 12 bases had no gene match. Per germline, CDR1 MDHEN and CDR2 SYDVKM. The CDR3 has 18 residues. CDR3 coding DNA: TGTGCCAGCACCCCGTCGGGACTAGCGGGAGGTGGTGCAGATACGCAGTATTTT. Its protein product is CASTPSGLAGGGADTQYF.

J is TRBJ1-2 and V is TRBV5-1, with 12 bases fitting TRBD1. The CDR3 has 14 amino acids. Trimming at V came to 4 bases and at J to 6 bases, leaving 4 bases not matched to a gene. The germline V gene has CDR1 SGHRS and CDR2 YFSETQ. CDR3 amino acids: CASSAGTGGNGYTF. The CDR3 nucleotides read TGCGCCAGCAGCGCCGGGACAGGGGGCAATGGCTACACCTTC.

The chain is built from TRBV11-2 and TRBJ2-7; D perhaps matches TRBD1 (6 bases). The germline V gene encodes CDR1 SGHAT and CDR2 FQNNGV. The V and J ends lost 5 bases and 3 bases respectively, with 17 bases between them. The length of the CDR3 is 15 residues. The CDR3 here is CASSPLTGQVYEQYF. In nucleotides, the CDR3 is TGTGCCAGCAGCCCGCTAACGGGACAAGTCTACGAGCAGTACTTC.

This chain links TRBV30 with TRBJ1-1; tentatively, D is TRBD1 (5 bases). CDR3 length equals 17 residues. The V and J ends lost 3 bases and 5 bases respectively, with 25 bases between them. Per germline, CDR1 GTSNPN and CDR2 SVGIG (reference sequence). CDR3 residues: CAWRASHPGRVGTEAFF. CDR3 nucleotides: TGTGCCTGGAGGGCCAGCCACCCCGGCAGGGTAGGGACTGAAGCTTTCTTT.

This clone was found a few times. The chain has TRBV6-6 and TRBJ2-6; D unresolved. This CDR3 has 14 amino acids. V was shortened by 7 bases and J by 4 bases, with 11 bases between the two germline ends. Germline lookup yields CDR1 MNHNY and CDR2 SVGAGI (reference sequence). CDR3 sequence reads: CASITAEGANVLTF. As DNA, the CDR3 is TGTGCCAGCATCACTGCGGAAGGGGCCAACGTCCTGACTTTC.

The gene calls are TRBV30 and TRBJ1-1; TRBD1 agrees at 7 bases. V lost 3 bases to trimming and J lost 3 bases; unmatched junction nucleotides: 7. The CDR3 is 14 amino acids. Germline lookup yields CDR1 GTSNPN and CDR2 SVGIG (reference sequence). The CDR3 DNA follows: TGTGCCTGGAGCAGGGGGGAAACTGACACTGAAGCTTTCTTT. It yields the protein CAWSRGETDTEAFF.

This clone was detected a few times. V is TRBV28 and J is TRBJ2-7; tentatively, D is TRBD1 (5 bases). Germline loops: CDR1 MDHEN, CDR2 SYDVKM. CDR3 length: 14 amino acids. Trimming shortened V by 3 bases and J by 0 bases, and 9 bases separated the two germline ends. The CDR3 nucleotides read TGTGCCAGCAGTTTGGACACCATCTCCTACGAGCAGTACTTC. Translated: CASSLDTISYEQYF.

V gene TRBV28 combines with J gene TRBJ2-1, with 7 bases fitting TRBD1. The germline CDR1 and CDR2 sequences are MDHEN and SYDVKM. Trimming took 6 bases from V and 8 from J; bases not matched to a gene: 4. The CDR3 runs 12 residues. The CDR3 protein is CASSSTGDEQFF. For the CDR3, the DNA is TGTGCCAGCAGCTCCACAGGGGATGAGCAGTTCTTC.

This clone was picked up a small number of times. The V and J genes are TRBV7-8 and TRBJ1-4, with 7 bases matching TRBD1. The CDR3 has 15 amino acids. Trimming at V came to 3 bases and at J to 2 bases, leaving 3 bases not matched to a gene. CDR1 is SGHVS, CDR2 FQNEAQ, per germline. The DNA for the CDR3 is TGTGCCAGCAGCTTTCAGGACAGGACTAATGAAAAACTGTTTTTT. Its translation: CASSFQDRTNEKLFF.

This rearrangement joins TRBV18 to TRBJ1-2, with a tentative D call TRBD1 (6 bases). CDR1 KGHSH and CDR2 LQKENI come from the germline V gene. With 2 bases removed from V and 4 bases from J, the gap between germline ends came to 11 bases. This CDR3 region has 14 residues. CDR3 coding DNA: TGTGCCAGCTCACCAGACAGGAATTTCTATGGCTACACCTTC. Residues: CASSPDRNFYGYTF. Using reference TRBV18 and TRBJ1-2 for the parts outside the CDR3, the full variable domain is NAGVMQNPRHLVRRRGQEARLRCSPMKGHSHVYWYRQLPEEGLKFMVYLQKENIIDESGMPKERFSAEFPKEGPSILRIQQVVRGDSAAYFCASSPDRNFYGYTFGSGTRLTVV.

In its sample, this clone was seen a few times. The rearrangement links TRBV7-9 to TRBJ2-1; 7 nucleotides align to TRBD2. Germline values: CDR1 SEHNR, CDR2 FQNEAQ (reference sequence). The CDR3 runs 15 residues. The V gene end was trimmed by 2 bases and the J gene end by 8 bases; junction bases not matched to a gene: 9. DNA of the CDR3: TGTGCCAGCAGCTTACTAGCGGTGGGGACGGATGAGCAGTTCTTC. Translating it yields CASSLLAVGTDEQFF.

The rearrangement uses TRBV6-5 and TRBJ2-2; maybe TRBD2 (6 bases). The CDR3 extends over 15 amino acids. Germline V gene lookup returns CDR1 MNHEY and CDR2 SVGAGI. The V and J ends lost 4 bases and 7 bases respectively, with 16 bases between them. CDR3 in DNA: TGTGCCAGCAGTTCCCAAACTAGCTTGGTCGGGGAGCTGTTTTTT. This encodes CASSSQTSLVGELFF.

This clone was counted only a few times. The rearrangement uses TRBV5-1 and TRBJ2-7; D perhaps matches TRBD1 (6 bases). This CDR3 is 11 amino acids long. V was trimmed by 4 bases and J by 7 bases, leaving 9 bases between them. The germline gives CDR1 SGHRS, CDR2 YFSETQ. This CDR3 is CASSQDREQYF. In DNA form, the CDR3 reads TGCGCCAGCAGCCAGGACAGAGAGCAGTACTTC. Full variable domain (missing parts from reference TRBV5-1 and TRBJ2-7): KAGVTQTPRYLIKTRGQQVTLSCSPISGHRSVSWYQQTPGQGLQFLFEYFSETQRNKGNFPGRFSGRQFSNSRSEMNVSTLELGDSALYLCASSQDREQYFGPGTRLTVT.

The CDR3 DNA sequence: TGTGCCAGCAGTTTTGAGGAAAAACTGTTTTTT. Protein product: CASSFEEKLFF. The chain couples TRBV28 to TRBJ1-4; D gene uncertain. The CDR3 totals 11 residues. Germline V lookup: CDR1 MDHEN, CDR2 SYDVKM. V was clipped by 3 bases and J by 8 bases, with 4 bases between them.

The table lists this clone with a count of one. This chain links TRBV2 with TRBJ1-5, with 8 bases that match TRBD1. The CDR3 contains 15 residues. Germline V CDR1 and CDR2: SNHLY, FYNNEI. V lost 6 bases and J lost 2; bases outside the gene matches: 6. The CDR3 coding sequence is TGTGCCAGCAGCGAGGACAGGGCGGGCAATCAGCCCCAGCATTTT. Residues: CASSEDRAGNQPQHF.

This clone was found a few times. The chain links TRBV25-1 to TRBJ2-3; 8 positions match TRBD2. The J segment lost 7 bases and the V segment lost 0 bases, leaving 9 bases of the junction unmatched. This CDR3 comprises 16 residues. Germline V gives CDR1 MGHDK, CDR2 SYGVNS. The CDR3: CASSEYWREAGHTQYF. In DNA form, the CDR3 reads TGTGCCAGCAGTGAATATTGGCGGGAGGCTGGTCATACGCAGTATTTT.

This clone has only a few counts. The rearrangement joins TRBV29-1 to TRBJ2-7; tentative D call: TRBD2 (6 bases). Germline-derived CDR1 and CDR2 are SQVTM and ANQGSEA. The CDR3 is 15 residues long. Trimming took 5 bases from V and 6 from J, leaving 23 bases between them. This CDR3 is CSVRFRTSSTPEQYF. DNA of the CDR3: TGCAGCGTTAGATTTCGAACTAGCTCTACTCCCGAGCAGTACTTC.

The chain uses TRBV7-6 and TRBJ2-5, with 7 bases fitting TRBD2. Per germline, CDR1 SGHVS and CDR2 FNYEAQ. With V trimmed by 3 bases and J by 5 bases, 12 bases remained unmatched. The CDR3 has 16 residues. The CDR3 bases are TGTGCCAGCAGCTTCCCACTAGCGAAGAAGGAGGAGACCCAGTACTTC. It translates to CASSFPLAKKEETQYF.

The J gene is TRBJ2-7, the V gene TRBV9; D not certain. The CDR3 contains 14 residues. The V gene lost 3 bases and the J gene lost 1 base, with 11 bases spanning the gap. The germline gives CDR1 SGDLS, CDR2 YYNGEE. CDR3 coding DNA: TGTGCCAGCAGCGGAATCCCAGGTTCCTACGAGCAGTACTTC. Translation: CASSGIPGSYEQYF.

In nucleotides, the CDR3 is TGCGCCAGCAGCTCGGGCGGGACAGGGCCCCACAATGAGCAGTTCTTC. It is translated as CASSSGGTGPHNEQFF. The gene calls are TRBV5-1 and TRBJ2-1, with 9 bases that match TRBD1. The J segment lost 5 bases and the V segment lost 3 bases, leaving 9 bases of the junction unmatched. This CDR3 contains 16 residues. CDR1 is SGHRS and CDR2 is YFSETQ in the germline V gene.

This clone was seen a handful of times. Other DNA variants within this sample encode the same CDR3. The J gene is TRBJ2-2, the V gene TRBV30; D may be TRBD1 (6 bases). The CDR3 contains 13 residues. Trimming removed 3 bases at V and 5 bases at J, with 10 bases between. The germline CDR1 and CDR2 sequences are GTSNPN and SVGIG (reference sequence). The CDR3 loop is CAWRPQGTGELFF. The CDR3 DNA is TGTGCCTGGAGACCTCAGGGGACCGGGGAGCTGTTTTTT.

The V call is TRBV5-6, the J call TRBJ2-3, with 8 bases matching TRBD1. The CDR3 contains 16 residues. The ends lost 4 bases at V and 1 base at J; junction bases unmatched: 8. In germline, CDR1 is SGHDT, CDR2 YYEEEE. The CDR3 sequence is CASSVKSGQGTDTQYF. DNA of the CDR3: TGTGCCAGCAGCGTTAAATCGGGACAGGGCACAGATACGCAGTATTTT.

This clone was detected a few times. V is TRBV4-1 and J is TRBJ1-1, with D possibly being TRBD1 (5 bases). This CDR3 has 16 residues. V gave up 0 bases and J gave up 0 bases, with 11 bases separating them. The germline V gene encodes CDR1 MGHRA and CDR2 YSYEKL. CDR3: CASSQDFRALNTEAFF. The CDR3 DNA sequence: TGCGCCAGCAGCCAAGACTTCAGGGCGTTGAACACTGAAGCTTTCTTT.

The chain is built from TRBV7-2 and TRBJ2-1; D is perhaps TRBD2 (7 bases). V dropped 8 bases and J dropped 8 bases, with 19 bases sitting between them. CDR3 size: 14 residues. Germline CDR1 SGHTA, CDR2 FQGNSA. The CDR3 bases are TGTGCCAGCCGACTAAGGGGGGGGAGCCATGAGCAGTTCTTC. Translated, it gives CASRLRGGSHEQFF.

Only a few counts were recorded for this clone. Other nucleotide sequences from this sample produce the same CDR3. This sequence joins TRBV18 and TRBJ2-1, with 14 bases fitting TRBD2. This CDR3 has 15 amino acids. The V and J ends lost 3 bases and 8 bases, in that order; junction bases with no gene match: 3. CDR1 is KGHSH, CDR2 LQKENI, per germline. The CDR3 DNA sequence: TGTGCCAGCTCACCGGGACTAGCGGGAGTTCATGAGCAGTTCTTC. Translating gives CASSPGLAGVHEQFF.